The clone carrying this TCR beta chain was picked up many times. The CDR3 has 13 residues. V lost 6 bases to trimming and J lost 5 bases, with 16 bases between them. CDR1 and CDR2 (germline): DFQATT, SNEGSKA (reference sequence). The sample is drawn from a study of T-cell reconstitution after alpha-beta-depleted transplantation in children. Preparation of the TCRbeta library involved a method that used unique molecular identifiers. TCRdb fed the PCR reads into MiXCR, producing one record per CDR3 protein. The sample gives approximately 93,000 distinct CDR3 sequences, more than 7% of which show up once; 6.9% is in the top ten.

The chain carries TRBV20-1 and TRBJ1-1; no reliable D call. Sample: PBMCs from the stem cell graft donor, taken from the stem cell graft. This TCR came from a human donor who donated a stem cell graft to a child with congenital amegakaryocytic thrombocytopenia. The CDR3 region is CSADPGRGTEAFF. The CDR3 DNA reads TGCAGTGCCGATCCGGGCAGAGGGACTGAAGCTTTCTTT.